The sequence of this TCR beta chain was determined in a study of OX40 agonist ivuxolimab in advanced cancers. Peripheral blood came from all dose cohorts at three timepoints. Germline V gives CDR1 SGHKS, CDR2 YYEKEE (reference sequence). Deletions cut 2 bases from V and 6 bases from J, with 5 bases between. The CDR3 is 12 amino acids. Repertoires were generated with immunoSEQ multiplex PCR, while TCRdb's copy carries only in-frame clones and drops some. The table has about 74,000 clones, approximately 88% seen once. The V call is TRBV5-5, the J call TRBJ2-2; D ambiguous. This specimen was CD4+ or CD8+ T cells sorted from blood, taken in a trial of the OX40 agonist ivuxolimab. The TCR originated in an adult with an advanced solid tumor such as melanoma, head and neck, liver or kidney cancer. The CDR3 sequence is CASSFLAGELFF. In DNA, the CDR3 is TGTGCCAGCAGCTTCTTAGCCGGGGAGCTGTTTTTT.